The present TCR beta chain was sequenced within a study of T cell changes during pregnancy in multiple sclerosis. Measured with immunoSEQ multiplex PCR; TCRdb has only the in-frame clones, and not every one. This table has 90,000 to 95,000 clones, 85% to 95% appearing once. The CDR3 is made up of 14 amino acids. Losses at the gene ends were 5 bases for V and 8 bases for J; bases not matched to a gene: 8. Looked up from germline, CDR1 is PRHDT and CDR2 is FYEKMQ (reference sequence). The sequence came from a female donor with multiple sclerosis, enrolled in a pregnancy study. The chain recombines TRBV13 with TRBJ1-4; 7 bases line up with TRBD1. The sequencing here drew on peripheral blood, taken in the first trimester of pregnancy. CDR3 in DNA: TGTGCCAGCAGCCAGAGCAGGGGGTTGGAAAAACTGTTTTTT. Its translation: CASSQSRGLEKLFF.